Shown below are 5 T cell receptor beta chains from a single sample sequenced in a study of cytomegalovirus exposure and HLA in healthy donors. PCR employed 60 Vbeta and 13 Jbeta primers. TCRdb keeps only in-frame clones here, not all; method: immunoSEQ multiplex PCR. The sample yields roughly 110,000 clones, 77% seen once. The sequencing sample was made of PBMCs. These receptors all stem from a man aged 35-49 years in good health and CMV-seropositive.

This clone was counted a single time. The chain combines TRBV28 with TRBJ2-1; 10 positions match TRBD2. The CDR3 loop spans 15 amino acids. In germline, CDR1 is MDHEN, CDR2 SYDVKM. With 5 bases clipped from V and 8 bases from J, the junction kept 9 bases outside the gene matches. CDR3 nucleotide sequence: TGTGCCAGCAGTAGAGTCAGCGGGGGGGCCCATGAGCAGTTCTTC. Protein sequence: CASSRVSGGAHEQFF.

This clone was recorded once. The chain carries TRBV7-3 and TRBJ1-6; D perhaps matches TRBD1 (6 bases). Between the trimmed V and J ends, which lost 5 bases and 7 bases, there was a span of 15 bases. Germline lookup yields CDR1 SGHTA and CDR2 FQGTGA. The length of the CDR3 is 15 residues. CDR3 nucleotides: TGTGCCAGCAGCCAGCTAGGGACAAGCAATTCACCCCTCCACTTT. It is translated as CASSQLGTSNSPLHF.

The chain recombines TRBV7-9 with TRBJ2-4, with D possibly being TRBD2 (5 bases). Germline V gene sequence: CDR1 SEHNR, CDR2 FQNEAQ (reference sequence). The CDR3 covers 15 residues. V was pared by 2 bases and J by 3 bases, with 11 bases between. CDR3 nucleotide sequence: TGTGCCAGCAGCTTACACGGGAACGACAAAAACATTCAGTACTTC. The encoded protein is CASSLHGNDKNIQYF.

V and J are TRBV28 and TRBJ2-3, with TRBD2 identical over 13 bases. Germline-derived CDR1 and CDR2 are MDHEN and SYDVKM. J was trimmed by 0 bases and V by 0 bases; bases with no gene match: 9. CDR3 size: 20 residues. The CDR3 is CASSLWPGGTSGESTDTQYF. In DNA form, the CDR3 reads TGTGCCAGCAGTTTATGGCCCGGAGGGACTAGCGGGGAGAGCACAGATACGCAGTATTTT.

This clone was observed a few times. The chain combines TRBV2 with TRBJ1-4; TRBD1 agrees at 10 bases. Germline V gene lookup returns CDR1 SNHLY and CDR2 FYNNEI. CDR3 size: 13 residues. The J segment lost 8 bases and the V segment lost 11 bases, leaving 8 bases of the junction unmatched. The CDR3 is CAGETGGGEKLFF. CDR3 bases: TGTGCCGGAGAGACAGGGGGCGGCGAAAAACTGTTTTTT.